The clone carrying this T cell receptor beta chain was detected only a few times. What it binds is not known. With 0 bases removed from V and 13 bases from J, the gap between germline ends came to 16 bases. From germline, CDR1 is ENHRY and CDR2 SYGVKD. The CDR3 extends over 14 amino acids. The data were obtained in a study of blood T cells in healthy people across ages. Study details: Template switching recovered approximately one barcoded beta molecule for every two T cells.

Study-wide results and limits: Age showed a roughly linear inverse relationship with TCR beta diversity per million T cells. Higher diversity, along with more naive CD4+ cells, distinguished long-lived donors from aged donors.

Using a J-beta primer mix together with a sample-barcoded 5' primer, a second PCR was run for roughly 7 to 12 cycles. TCRdb re-called the 5' RACE reads through MiXCR, storing one row per CDR3 protein. The sample has approximately 1,700,000 distinct CDR3 sequences; approximately 40% are singletons. The chain joins TRBV10-3 to TRBJ2-4; maybe TRBD2 (6 bases). The sequencing sample was made of blood. The TCR was taken from a human donor in good health. DNA for the CDR3: TGTGCCATCAGTGAGTCGATGGGGGGTGAGGAGCAGTACTTC. Protein sequence: CAISESMGGEEQYF.